The sequence of this TCR beta chain was determined in a study of Graves' ophthalmopathy and Graves' hyperthyroidism. Study-wide results and limits: For predicting ophthalmopathy progression, the model had roughly 70% sensitivity and roughly 72% specificity. From stable hyperthyroidism, ophthalmopathy was separated by a 13-signature model with 85% to 90% sensitivity and about 81% specificity.

RNA transcripts served as template for amplifying TCR beta CDR3 sequences. RT-PCR with HTBI primers came first, then second-round multiplex PCR. TCRdb reprocessed the multiplex PCR reads with MiXCR, giving one entry per CDR3 protein. Of 600,000 to 700,000 distinct CDR3 sequences detected, more than 40% appear once; the ten largest clones hold roughly 3.5%. Losses at the gene ends were 9 bases for V and 5 bases for J; bases not matched to a gene: 6. The V gene's germline CDR1 is LNHNV and CDR2 YYDKDF (reference sequence). This CDR3 has 15 amino acids. This clonotype has at least ten counts. The antigen is not known.

The chain combines TRBV15 with TRBJ2-2, with TRBD2 matching over 13 bases. Sequencing was carried out using peripheral blood. The sequence derives from an adult man with Graves' ophthalmopathy. The CDR3 protein is CATSGTSGKTGELFF. The CDR3 DNA sequence: TGTGCCACGAGCGGGACTAGCGGGAAAACCGGGGAGCTGTTTTTT.